This TCR beta chain appears in the sequencing data of a study of metastatic and nonmetastatic thyroid tumors. Whole-study context: Malignant and benign thyroid patients had repertoires compared in peripheral blood and tumor or nodule tissue. Study findings and constraints: In blood and tumor, TCR beta diversity was reportedly significantly higher in malignant thyroid tumors than in benign nodules.

In the original analysis: A classifier for distant metastasis in papillary thyroid cancer was constructed using CDR3 differences observed across clinicopathological groups. TCRdb re-called the PCR reads through MiXCR. V and J calls and clone size were set by TCRdb, not the authors. The sample includes over 25,000 clones, roughly 15% of them seen just once. The CDR3 totals 15 residues. V was clipped by 2 bases and J by 6 bases, with 16 bases between them. Germline V gene sequence: CDR1 MNHEY, CDR2 SMNVEV (reference sequence). In its sample, this clone was seen many times. Its antigen remains unidentified. Prior to thyroid surgery, none of the patients had received any treatment.

This TCR came from a female donor with papillary thyroid cancer or a benign thyroid nodule (not recorded which). Some clones in this sample may be carry-over from other donors' samples. The chain is built from TRBV27 and TRBJ1-1; maybe TRBD1 (6 bases). The sample comprised blood. The chain's CDR3 is CASSLLAGVGAEAFF. CDR3 DNA sequence: TGTGCCAGCAGTTTACTGGCAGGGGTCGGCGCTGAAGCTTTCTTT.